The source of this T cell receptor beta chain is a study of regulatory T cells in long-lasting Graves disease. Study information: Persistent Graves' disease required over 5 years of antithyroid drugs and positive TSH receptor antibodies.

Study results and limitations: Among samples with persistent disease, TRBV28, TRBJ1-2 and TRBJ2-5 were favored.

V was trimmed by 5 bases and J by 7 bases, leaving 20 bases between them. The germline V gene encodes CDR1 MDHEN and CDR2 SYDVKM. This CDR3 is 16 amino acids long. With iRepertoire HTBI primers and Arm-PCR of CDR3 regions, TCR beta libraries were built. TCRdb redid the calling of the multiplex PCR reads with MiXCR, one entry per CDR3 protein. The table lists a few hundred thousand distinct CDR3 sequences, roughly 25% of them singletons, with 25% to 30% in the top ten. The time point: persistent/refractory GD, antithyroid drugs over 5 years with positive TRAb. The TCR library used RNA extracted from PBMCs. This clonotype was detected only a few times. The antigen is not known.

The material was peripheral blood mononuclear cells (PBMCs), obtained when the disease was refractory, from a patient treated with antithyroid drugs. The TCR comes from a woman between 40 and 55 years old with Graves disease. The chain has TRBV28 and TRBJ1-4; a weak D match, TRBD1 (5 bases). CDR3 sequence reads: CASSPPLSGGVEKLFF. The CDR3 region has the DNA TGTGCCAGCAGTCCACCCCTTTCGGGGGGGGTTGAAAAACTGTTTTTT.